This TCR beta chain was documented in a study of T cell repertoires in cytomegalovirus infection. In the study overall: A matching HLA type, together with CMV infection, was signaled by public TCR beta signatures. Regarding the study as a whole: CMV-specific TCR beta clonotypes restricted by HLA-C dominated the ex vivo response. People with CMV and the relevant HLA were identified by cumulative public TCR beta family frequency.

TCRdb called the reads again in MiXCR, with one record for every CDR3 protein. The table has approximately 140,000 distinct CDR3 sequences, 7% to 10% seen once. V lost 8 bases to trimming and J lost 7 bases, with 15 bases between them. Germline values: CDR1 MDHEN, CDR2 SYDVKM. This CDR3 is 13 amino acids long. This clonotype has ten or more counts. Its matching antigen is unknown. The J gene is TRBJ2-1, the V gene TRBV28, with D hard to call. This TCR came from a human donor in good health (CMV status not recorded). Some clones in this sample may be carry-over from other donors' samples. What was sequenced was PBMCs. For the CDR3, the DNA is TGTGCCAGCTCCGCCCCTAGAGAGAATGAGCAGTTCTTC. Protein product: CASSAPRENEQFF.